This T cell receptor (beta chain) was obtained from a study of memory CD4+ T cells and cytomegalovirus serostatus. The sort gate was single viable CD3+CD4+CD8-CD45RO+ cells for memory CD4+ T cells. CD4+ T cells were isolated by positive magnetic selection. Study observations and caveats: CMV serostatus prediction reached median AUC 0.95, or 0.91 with US-trained model. The CMV-associated TCR signature appears largely within the CD4+ memory repertoire.

To note about this clone: Its antigen is unidentified.

Sequencing used immunoSEQ multiplex PCR; TCRdb keeps in-frame clones, though not all of them. The sample records around 57,000 clones, roughly 75% being singletons. Trimming shortened V by 11 bases and J by 7 bases, and 21 bases separated the two germline ends. The CDR3 has 14 amino acids. CDR1 and CDR2 from the germline V gene are MNHNS and SASEGT. The material sequenced was memory CD4+ T cells from blood. The chain uses TRBV6-1 and TRBJ1-5, with TRBD1 as a possible D gene (6 bases). The sequence derives from an adult in good health and CMV-seronegative. Some clones in this sample may be carry-over from other donors' samples. CDR3 sequence (DNA): TGTGCCTCAGCGGGAGGGGGGGTAAGACAGCCCCAGCATTTT. Residues: CASAGGGVRQPQHF.